Listed below are T cell receptor beta chains from one sample, sequenced in a study of shared clonotypes between healthy human individuals. Libraries were prepared by immunoSEQ multiplex PCR; TCRdb keeps only in-frame clonotypes and omits some of them. The sample holds about 2 million clones, 95% seen once. The sample was naive CD4+ T cells sorted from blood. These receptors came from a man between 18 and 35 years old in good health. Each CDR3 is given with its conserved first and last residue. The order of the fields is CDR3 length, J gene, clone size, D gene, V gene, CDR3 DNA, CDR3 protein. The D gene is left open where the match is weak. Size values are once, few and many counts, or a class for expanded clones, and some rows have none.

len: 14; j_gene: TRBJ2-7; abundance: NA; d_gene: TRBD2; v_gene: TRBV5-4; CDR3nt: TGTGCCAGCAGCTTGGGCGGGAGGGAATACGAGCAGTACTTC; CDR3aa: CASSLGGREYEQYF
len: 12; j_gene: TRBJ1-1; abundance: NA; d_gene: NA; v_gene: TRBV29-1; CDR3nt: TGCAGCGTTGAACGGAGTGCCACTGAAGCTTTCTTT; CDR3aa: CSVERSATEAFF
len: 15; j_gene: TRBJ1-5; abundance: NA; d_gene: NA; v_gene: TRBV9; CDR3nt: TGTGCCAGCAGCGTAGAAGGAGGCCGCAATCAGCCCCAGCATTTT; CDR3aa: CASSVEGGRNQPQHF
len: 15; j_gene: TRBJ2-3; abundance: once; d_gene: NA; v_gene: TRBV5-1; CDR3nt: TGCGCCAGCAGCCCCAGAGGGGGATCCACAGATACGCAGTATTTT; CDR3aa: CASSPRGGSTDTQYF
len: 14; j_gene: TRBJ1-6; abundance: few; d_gene: NA; v_gene: TRBV7-9; CDR3nt: TGTGCCAGCAGCTTAGGACAGACTAGTTCACCCCTCCACTTT; CDR3aa: CASSLGQTSSPLHF
len: 13; j_gene: TRBJ1-1; abundance: NA; d_gene: NA; v_gene: TRBV14; CDR3nt: TGTGCCAGCAGCCCCCGTCTAGGGACTGAAGCTTTCTTT; CDR3aa: CASSPRLGTEAFF
len: 14; j_gene: TRBJ1-1; abundance: NA; d_gene: TRBD1; v_gene: TRBV5-1; CDR3nt: TGCGCCAGCAGATCCGGGACAGGGAACACTGAAGCTTTCTTT; CDR3aa: CASRSGTGNTEAFF
len: 15; j_gene: TRBJ2-7; abundance: NA; d_gene: NA; v_gene: TRBV4-3; CDR3nt: TGCGCCAGCAGCCAGGCCGCTGGGAGAAACTACGAGCAGTACTTC; CDR3aa: CASSQAAGRNYEQYF
len: 15; j_gene: TRBJ1-3; abundance: NA; d_gene: NA; v_gene: TRBV7-9; CDR3nt: TGTGCCAGCAGCCCCGGTATGGGATCTGGAAACACCATATATTTT; CDR3aa: CASSPGMGSGNTIYF
len: 16; j_gene: TRBJ2-2; abundance: NA; d_gene: NA; v_gene: TRBV4-3; CDR3nt: TGCGCCAGCAGCCAAGAATTCGCTAGTGGGACCGGGGAGCTGTTTTTT; CDR3aa: CASSQEFASGTGELFF
len: 14; j_gene: TRBJ2-3; abundance: NA; d_gene: NA; v_gene: TRBV5-1; CDR3nt: TGCGCCAGCAGCCCTCTGGCTCCTACAGATACGCAGTATTTT; CDR3aa: CASSPLAPTDTQYF
len: 17; j_gene: TRBJ2-1; abundance: once; d_gene: TRBD1; v_gene: TRBV5-1; CDR3nt: TGCGCCAGCAGCTTCGCCGTTGGGACAGGGAAGGGCAATGAGCAGTTCTTC; CDR3aa: CASSFAVGTGKGNEQFF
len: 15; j_gene: TRBJ2-3; abundance: once; d_gene: NA; v_gene: TRBV5-6; CDR3nt: TGTGCCAGCAGCTTGGACGGGGGTCGGGCAGATACGCAGTATTTT; CDR3aa: CASSLDGGRADTQYF
len: 13; j_gene: TRBJ2-5; abundance: NA; d_gene: NA; v_gene: TRBV5-4; CDR3nt: TGTGCCAGCAGCTTCGAGCGGCAAGAGACCCAGTACTTC; CDR3aa: CASSFERQETQYF
len: 14; j_gene: TRBJ2-3; abundance: NA; d_gene: NA; v_gene: TRBV10-3; CDR3nt: TGTGCCATCAGTGAACAGCTGGGGGCAGATACGCAGTATTTT; CDR3aa: CAISEQLGADTQYF
len: 14; j_gene: TRBJ1-2; abundance: NA; d_gene: NA; v_gene: TRBV4-1; CDR3nt: TGCGCCAGCAGCCAAGATCAGAGTATCGGTGGCTACACCTTC; CDR3aa: CASSQDQSIGGYTF
len: 14; j_gene: TRBJ1-3; abundance: NA; d_gene: TRBD1; v_gene: TRBV2; CDR3nt: TGTGCCACCTACAGCGGACAGGCTGGAAACACCATATATTTT; CDR3aa: CATYSGQAGNTIYF
len: 14; j_gene: TRBJ1-5; abundance: NA; d_gene: TRBD1; v_gene: TRBV7-2; CDR3nt: TGTGCCAGCAGTTCGGGACAGGCATATCAGCCCCAGCATTTT; CDR3aa: CASSSGQAYQPQHF
len: 13; j_gene: TRBJ1-2; abundance: NA; d_gene: NA; v_gene: TRBV6-6; CDR3nt: TGTGCCAGCAGTTATGCGGGTCCCTATGGCTACACCTTC; CDR3aa: CASSYAGPYGYTF
len: 11; j_gene: TRBJ2-1; abundance: NA; d_gene: NA; v_gene: TRBV20-1; CDR3nt: TGCAGTGCCCCCGGCTACAATGAGCAGTTCTTC; CDR3aa: CSAPGYNEQFF
len: 15; j_gene: TRBJ2-7; abundance: NA; d_gene: NA; v_gene: TRBV5-1; CDR3nt: TGCGCCAGCAGCTTGGGGTACGGGGGTTCCTACGAGCAGTACTTC; CDR3aa: CASSLGYGGSYEQYF
len: 15; j_gene: TRBJ2-5; abundance: NA; d_gene: NA; v_gene: TRBV7-9; CDR3nt: TGTGCCAGCAGCTTAGGTGTACTAGAACAAGAGACCCAGTACTTC; CDR3aa: CASSLGVLEQETQYF
len: 14; j_gene: TRBJ1-5; abundance: NA; d_gene: NA; v_gene: TRBV28; CDR3nt: TGTGCCAGCAGTCCCCCAGCGGGGTATCAGCCCCAGCATTTT; CDR3aa: CASSPPAGYQPQHF
len: 14; j_gene: TRBJ1-3; abundance: NA; d_gene: TRBD1; v_gene: TRBV10-3; CDR3nt: TGTGCCATCAGGGGACAGGGGGTCGGAAACACCATATATTTT; CDR3aa: CAIRGQGVGNTIYF
len: 14; j_gene: TRBJ1-2; abundance: NA; d_gene: NA; v_gene: TRBV7-2; CDR3nt: TGTGCCAGCAGCTTAGGCCCGGGCTCCCAAGGCTACACCTTC; CDR3aa: CASSLGPGSQGYTF
len: 15; j_gene: TRBJ2-3; abundance: NA; d_gene: TRBD2; v_gene: TRBV19; CDR3nt: TGTGCCAGTAGTCCCAGCCGGGACTACACAGATACGCAGTATTTT; CDR3aa: CASSPSRDYTDTQYF
len: 14; j_gene: TRBJ2-3; abundance: NA; d_gene: TRBD2; v_gene: TRBV25-1; CDR3nt: TGTGCCAGCACAAGTAGCGGGAGAACAGATACGCAGTATTTT; CDR3aa: CASTSSGRTDTQYF
len: 13; j_gene: TRBJ1-3; abundance: NA; d_gene: TRBD1; v_gene: TRBV6-5; CDR3nt: TGTGCCAGCAGGGGGACAGCTGGAAACACCATATATTTT; CDR3aa: CASRGTAGNTIYF
len: 14; j_gene: TRBJ1-2; abundance: NA; d_gene: NA; v_gene: TRBV18; CDR3nt: TGTGCCAGCTCACCTTTTTCGTCAAAACTTGGCTACACCTTC; CDR3aa: CASSPFSSKLGYTF
len: 14; j_gene: TRBJ2-7; abundance: NA; d_gene: NA; v_gene: TRBV9; CDR3nt: TGTGCCAGCAGCGTAGTAGGAGAGGGTAACGAGCAGTACTTC; CDR3aa: CASSVVGEGNEQYF
len: 14; j_gene: TRBJ2-5; abundance: NA; d_gene: NA; v_gene: TRBV5-1; CDR3nt: TGCGCCAGCAGCCTGGGCCAAATCGAGGTGACCCAGTACTTC; CDR3aa: CASSLGQIEVTQYF
len: 14; j_gene: TRBJ2-5; abundance: NA; d_gene: NA; v_gene: TRBV7-9; CDR3nt: TGTGCCAGCAGCTTAGCCTCAGGGAAGGGTCCCCAGTACTTC; CDR3aa: CASSLASGKGPQYF
len: 14; j_gene: TRBJ1-2; abundance: NA; d_gene: NA; v_gene: TRBV19; CDR3nt: TGTGCCAGTAGTATCACAGGGCTTGACTATGGCTACACCTTC; CDR3aa: CASSITGLDYGYTF
len: 11; j_gene: TRBJ1-1; abundance: NA; d_gene: NA; v_gene: TRBV20-1; CDR3nt: TGCAGTGCTAGACCCGAGTCTGAAGCTTTCTTT; CDR3aa: CSARPESEAFF
len: 15; j_gene: TRBJ1-6; abundance: NA; d_gene: NA; v_gene: TRBV6-5; CDR3nt: TGTGCCAGCAGTTACGTTGACCCAGCCAATTCACCCCTCCACTTT; CDR3aa: CASSYVDPANSPLHF
len: 14; j_gene: TRBJ1-1; abundance: NA; d_gene: NA; v_gene: TRBV28; CDR3nt: TGTGCCAGCAGTTTAGCGGGGCCTCGGGAGGTAGCTTTCTTT; CDR3aa: CASSLAGPREVAFF